This T cell receptor beta chain is drawn from a study of cytomegalovirus exposure and HLA in healthy donors. 60 Vbeta and 13 Jbeta primers were used in PCR. Using immunoSEQ multiplex PCR, the repertoire was profiled, and TCRdb retains in-frame clones only, with some absent. The profile covers roughly 190,000 clones, with about four fifths appearing a single time and about 1.8% taken by the ten largest. The CDR3 covers 14 residues. Germline V gene sequence: CDR1 SGHRS, CDR2 YFSETQ. Germline trimming cut 0 bases from V and 3 bases from J; bases unmatched to any gene: 3. Specimen: PBMCs. The chain uses TRBV5-1 and TRBJ2-7; 7 nucleotides match TRBD1. The clonotype comes from a man aged 18 to 29 in good health and CMV-seronegative. The CDR3 region has the DNA TGCGCCAGCAGCTTGGTCGGACAGGACTACGAGCAGTACTTC. This translates into CASSLVGQDYEQYF.